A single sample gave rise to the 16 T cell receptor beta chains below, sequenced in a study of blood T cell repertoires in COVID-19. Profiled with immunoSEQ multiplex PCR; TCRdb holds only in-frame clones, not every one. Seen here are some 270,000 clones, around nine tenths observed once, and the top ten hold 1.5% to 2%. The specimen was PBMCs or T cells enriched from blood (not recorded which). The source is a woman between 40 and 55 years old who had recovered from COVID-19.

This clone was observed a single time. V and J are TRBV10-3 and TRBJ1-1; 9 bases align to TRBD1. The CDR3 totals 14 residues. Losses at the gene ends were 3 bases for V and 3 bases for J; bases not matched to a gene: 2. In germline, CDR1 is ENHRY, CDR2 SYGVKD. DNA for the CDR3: TGTGCCATCAGTGAACGGACAGGGGACACTGAAGCTTTCTTT. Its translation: CAISERTGDTEAFF.

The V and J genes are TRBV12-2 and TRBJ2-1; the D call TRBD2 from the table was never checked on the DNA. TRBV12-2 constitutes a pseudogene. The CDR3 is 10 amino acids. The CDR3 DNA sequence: TGTGCAAGTCGTTCCTATGAGCAGTTCTTC. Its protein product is CASRSYEQFF.

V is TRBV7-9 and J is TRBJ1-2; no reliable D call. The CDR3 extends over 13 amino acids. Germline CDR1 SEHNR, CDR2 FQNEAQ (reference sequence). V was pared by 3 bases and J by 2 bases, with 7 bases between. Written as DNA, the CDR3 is TGTGCCAGCAGCTTTGAGGTGAACTATGGCTACACCTTC. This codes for CASSFEVNYGYTF.

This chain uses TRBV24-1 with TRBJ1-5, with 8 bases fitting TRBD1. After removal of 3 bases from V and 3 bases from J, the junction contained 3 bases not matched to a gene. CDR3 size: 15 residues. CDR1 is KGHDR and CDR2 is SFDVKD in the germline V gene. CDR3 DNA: TGTGCCACCAGTGATGACAGGGGAGCCAATCAGCCCCAGCATTTT. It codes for CATSDDRGANQPQHF.

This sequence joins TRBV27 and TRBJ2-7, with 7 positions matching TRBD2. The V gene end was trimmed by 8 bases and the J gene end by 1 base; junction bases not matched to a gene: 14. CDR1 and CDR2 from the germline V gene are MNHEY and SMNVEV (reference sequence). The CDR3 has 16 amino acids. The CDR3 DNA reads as TGTGCCAGCGGCCGCGGGGGAGCGGGCCCTTCCTACGAGCAGTACTTC. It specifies CASGRGGAGPSYEQYF.

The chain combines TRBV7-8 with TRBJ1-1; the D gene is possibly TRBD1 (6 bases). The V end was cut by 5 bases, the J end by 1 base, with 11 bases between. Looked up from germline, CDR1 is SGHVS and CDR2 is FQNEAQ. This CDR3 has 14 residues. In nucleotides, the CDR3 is TGTGCCAGCAGCCGGGGGGCCCCGAACACTGAAGCTTTCTTT. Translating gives CASSRGAPNTEAFF.

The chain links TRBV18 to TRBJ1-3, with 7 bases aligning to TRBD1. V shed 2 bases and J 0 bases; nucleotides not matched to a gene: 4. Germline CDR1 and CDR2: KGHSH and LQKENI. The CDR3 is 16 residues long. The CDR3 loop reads CASSPGTAYSGNTIYF. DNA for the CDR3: TGTGCCAGCTCACCAGGGACAGCTTACTCTGGAAACACCATATATTTT.

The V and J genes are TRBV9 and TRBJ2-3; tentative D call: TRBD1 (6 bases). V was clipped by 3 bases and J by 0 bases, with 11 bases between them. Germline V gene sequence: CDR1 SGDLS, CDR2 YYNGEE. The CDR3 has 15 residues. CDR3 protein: CASSDRDTSTDTQYF. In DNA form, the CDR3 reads TGTGCCAGCAGCGACCGGGACACCAGCACAGATACGCAGTATTTT.

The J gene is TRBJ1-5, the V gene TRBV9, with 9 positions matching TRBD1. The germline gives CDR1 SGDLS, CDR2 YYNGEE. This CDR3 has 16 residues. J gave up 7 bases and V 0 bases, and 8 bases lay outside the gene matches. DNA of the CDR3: TGTGCCAGCAGCGTAGGAGGGGGACAGGGTGTACAGCCCCAGCATTTT. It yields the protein CASSVGGGQGVQPQHF.

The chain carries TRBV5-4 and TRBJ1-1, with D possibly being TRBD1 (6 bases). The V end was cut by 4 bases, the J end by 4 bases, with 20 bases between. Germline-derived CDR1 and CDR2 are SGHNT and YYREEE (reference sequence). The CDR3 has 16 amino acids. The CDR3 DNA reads TGTGCCAGCAGCACCGGGACAAGCTGGGCGGGCACTGAAGCTTTCTTT. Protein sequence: CASSTGTSWAGTEAFF.

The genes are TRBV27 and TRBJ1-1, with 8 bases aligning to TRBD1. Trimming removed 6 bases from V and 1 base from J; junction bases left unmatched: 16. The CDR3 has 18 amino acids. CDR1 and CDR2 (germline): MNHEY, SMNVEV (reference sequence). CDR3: CASSTLYTGGRRNTEAFF. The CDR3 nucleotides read TGTGCCAGCAGCACTCTTTACACAGGGGGGCGGAGGAACACTGAAGCTTTCTTT.

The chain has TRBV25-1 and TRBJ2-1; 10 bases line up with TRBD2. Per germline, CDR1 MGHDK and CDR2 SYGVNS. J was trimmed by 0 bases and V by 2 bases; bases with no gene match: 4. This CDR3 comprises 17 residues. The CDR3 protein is CASSEGSGGGSYNEQFF. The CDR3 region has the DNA TGTGCCAGCAGTGAAGGGAGCGGGGGGGGCTCCTACAATGAGCAGTTCTTC.

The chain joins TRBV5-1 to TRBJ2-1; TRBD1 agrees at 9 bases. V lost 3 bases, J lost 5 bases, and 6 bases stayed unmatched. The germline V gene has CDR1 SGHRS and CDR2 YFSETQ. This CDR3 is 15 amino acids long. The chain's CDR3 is CASSWGDRDNNEQFF. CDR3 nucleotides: TGCGCCAGCAGCTGGGGGGACAGGGATAACAATGAGCAGTTCTTC.

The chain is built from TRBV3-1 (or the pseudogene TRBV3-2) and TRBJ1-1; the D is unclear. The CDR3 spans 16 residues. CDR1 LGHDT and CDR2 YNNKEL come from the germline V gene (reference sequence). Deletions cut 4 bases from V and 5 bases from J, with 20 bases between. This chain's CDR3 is CASSPSTVRHTTEAFF. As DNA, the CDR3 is TGTGCCAGCAGCCCTTCGACCGTCAGGCATACTACTGAAGCTTTCTTT.

The CDR3 DNA sequence: TGTGCCAGCAGTTACTCGACAGGGGCCGGAAACACCATATATTTT. This translates into CASSYSTGAGNTIYF. The chain uses TRBV6-5 and TRBJ1-3; 8 bases are a match to TRBD1. From germline, CDR1 is MNHEY and CDR2 SVGAGI. The CDR3 totals 15 residues. J was trimmed by 4 bases and V by 0 bases; bases with no gene match: 2.

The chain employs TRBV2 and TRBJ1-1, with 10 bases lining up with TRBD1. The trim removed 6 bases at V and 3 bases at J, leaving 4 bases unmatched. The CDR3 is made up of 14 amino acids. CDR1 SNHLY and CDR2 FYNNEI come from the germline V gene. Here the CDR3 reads CASSPDRGYTEAFF. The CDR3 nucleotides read TGTGCCAGCAGCCCGGACAGGGGGTACACTGAAGCTTTCTTT.